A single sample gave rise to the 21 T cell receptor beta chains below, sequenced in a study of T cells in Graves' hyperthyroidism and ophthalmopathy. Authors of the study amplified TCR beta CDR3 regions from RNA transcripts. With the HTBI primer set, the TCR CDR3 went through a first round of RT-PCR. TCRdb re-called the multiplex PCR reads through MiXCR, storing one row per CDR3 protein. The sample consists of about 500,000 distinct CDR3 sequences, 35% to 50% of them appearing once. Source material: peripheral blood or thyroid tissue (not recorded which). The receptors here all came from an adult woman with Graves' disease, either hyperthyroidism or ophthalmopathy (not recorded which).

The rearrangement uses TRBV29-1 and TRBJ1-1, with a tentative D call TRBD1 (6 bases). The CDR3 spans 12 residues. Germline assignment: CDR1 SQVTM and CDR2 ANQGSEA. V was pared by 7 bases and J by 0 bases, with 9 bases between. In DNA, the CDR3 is TGCAGCGGTGAGGGGGTGAACACTGAAGCTTTCTTT. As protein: CSGEGVNTEAFF.

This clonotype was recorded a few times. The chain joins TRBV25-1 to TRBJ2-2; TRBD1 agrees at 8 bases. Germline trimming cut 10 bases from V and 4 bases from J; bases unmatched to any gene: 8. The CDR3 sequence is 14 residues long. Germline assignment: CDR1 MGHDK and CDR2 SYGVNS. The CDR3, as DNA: TGTGCCACCACACGGGACAGGCGCACCGGGGAGCTGTTTTTT. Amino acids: CATTRDRRTGELFF.

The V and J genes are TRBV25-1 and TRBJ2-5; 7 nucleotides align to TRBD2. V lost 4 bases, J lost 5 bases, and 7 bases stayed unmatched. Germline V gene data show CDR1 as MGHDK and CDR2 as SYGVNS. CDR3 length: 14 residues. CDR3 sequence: CASSGRELWETQYF. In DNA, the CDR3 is TGTGCCAGCAGTGGGCGGGAGCTTTGGGAGACCCAGTACTTC.

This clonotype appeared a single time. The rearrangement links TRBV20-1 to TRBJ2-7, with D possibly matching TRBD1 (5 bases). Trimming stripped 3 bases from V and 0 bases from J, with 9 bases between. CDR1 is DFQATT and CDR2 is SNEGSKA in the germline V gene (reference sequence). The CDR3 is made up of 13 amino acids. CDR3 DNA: TGCAGTGCTAGCGGACAAAACTCCTACGAGCAGTACTTC. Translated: CSASGQNSYEQYF.

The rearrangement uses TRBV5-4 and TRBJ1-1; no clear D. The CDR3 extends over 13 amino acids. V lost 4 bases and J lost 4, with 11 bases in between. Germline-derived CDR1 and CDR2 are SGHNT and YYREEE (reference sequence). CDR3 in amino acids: CASSASDGTEAFF. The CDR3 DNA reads TGTGCCAGCAGCGCTTCGGATGGCACTGAAGCTTTCTTT.

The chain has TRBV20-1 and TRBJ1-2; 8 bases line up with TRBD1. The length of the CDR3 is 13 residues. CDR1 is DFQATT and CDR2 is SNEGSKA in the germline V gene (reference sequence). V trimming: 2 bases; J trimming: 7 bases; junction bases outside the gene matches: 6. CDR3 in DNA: TGCAGTGCTAGACAGGGGGCCGGCGGTGGCTACACCTTC. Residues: CSARQGAGGGYTF.

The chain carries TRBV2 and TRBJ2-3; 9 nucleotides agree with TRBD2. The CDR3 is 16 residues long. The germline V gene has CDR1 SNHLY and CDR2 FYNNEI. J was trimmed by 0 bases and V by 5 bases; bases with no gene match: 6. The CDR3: CASSTSGLPSTDTQYF. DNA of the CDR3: TGTGCCAGCAGTACTAGCGGGCTGCCTAGCACAGATACGCAGTATTTT.

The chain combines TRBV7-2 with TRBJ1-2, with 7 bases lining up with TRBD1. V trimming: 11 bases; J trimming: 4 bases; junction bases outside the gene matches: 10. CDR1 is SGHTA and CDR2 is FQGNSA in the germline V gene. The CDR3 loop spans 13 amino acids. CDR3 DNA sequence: TGTGCCCCCGATTCAGGGGGTCCCTATGGCTACACCTTC. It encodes CAPDSGGPYGYTF.

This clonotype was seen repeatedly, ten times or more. The CDR3 bases are TGTGCCAGCAGCCCTACAGTCCGCACCGGGGAGCTGTTTTTT. The encoded protein is CASSPTVRTGELFF. The chain has TRBV7-6 and TRBJ2-2, with D unclear. This CDR3 has 14 residues. Germline values: CDR1 SGHVS, CDR2 FNYEAQ. V lost 5 bases and J lost 4, with 11 bases in between.

CDR3 amino acids: CAIRNGTGWGEQYF. In DNA, the CDR3 is TGTGCCATCAGGAACGGGACTGGGTGGGGCGAGCAGTACTTC. This chain connects TRBV10-3 to TRBJ2-7; TRBD2 is a possible D gene (6 bases). This CDR3 contains 14 residues. Germline V CDR1 and CDR2: ENHRY, SYGVKD. Trimming left V 6 bases short and J 6 bases short, with 18 bases between.

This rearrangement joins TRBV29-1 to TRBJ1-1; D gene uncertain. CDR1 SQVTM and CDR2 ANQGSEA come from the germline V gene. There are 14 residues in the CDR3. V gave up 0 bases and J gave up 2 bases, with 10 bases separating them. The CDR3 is CSVEEVAGNTEAFF. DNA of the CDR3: TGCAGCGTTGAAGAAGTTGCCGGAAACACTGAAGCTTTCTTT. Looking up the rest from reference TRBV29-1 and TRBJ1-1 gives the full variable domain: SAVISQKPSRDICQRGTSLTIQCQVDSQVTMMFWYRQQPGQSLTLIATANQGSEATYESGFVIDKFPISRPNLTFSTLTVSNMSPEDSSIYLCSVEEVAGNTEAFFGQGTRLTVV.

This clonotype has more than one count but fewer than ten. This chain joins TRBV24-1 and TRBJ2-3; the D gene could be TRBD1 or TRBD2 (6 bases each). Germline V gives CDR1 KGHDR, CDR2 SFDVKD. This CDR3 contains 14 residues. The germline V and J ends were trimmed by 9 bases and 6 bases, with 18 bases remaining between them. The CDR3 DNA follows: TGTGCCACCGCCAACCCCAGAGGGGGGGATACGCAGTATTTT. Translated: CATANPRGGDTQYF.

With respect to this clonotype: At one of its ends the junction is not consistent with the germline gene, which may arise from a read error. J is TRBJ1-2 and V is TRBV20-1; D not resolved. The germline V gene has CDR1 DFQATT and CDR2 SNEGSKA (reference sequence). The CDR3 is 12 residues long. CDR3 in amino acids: CSARQRLLVPLF. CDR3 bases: TGCAGTGCTAGACAAAGACTGTTGGTACCCCTGTTC.

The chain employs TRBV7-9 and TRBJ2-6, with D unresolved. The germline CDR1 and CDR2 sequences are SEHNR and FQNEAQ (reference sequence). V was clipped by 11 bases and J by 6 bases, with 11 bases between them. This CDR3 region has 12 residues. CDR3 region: CASGAMANVLTF. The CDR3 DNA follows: TGTGCCTCTGGAGCCATGGCCAACGTCCTGACTTTC.

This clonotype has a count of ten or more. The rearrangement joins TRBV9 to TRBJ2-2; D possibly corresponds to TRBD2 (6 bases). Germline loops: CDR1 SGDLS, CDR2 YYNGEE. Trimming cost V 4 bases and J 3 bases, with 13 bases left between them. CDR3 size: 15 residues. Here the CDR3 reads CASSPRGSDTGELFF. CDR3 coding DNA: TGTGCCAGCAGCCCCCGGGGGAGCGACACCGGGGAGCTGTTTTTT.

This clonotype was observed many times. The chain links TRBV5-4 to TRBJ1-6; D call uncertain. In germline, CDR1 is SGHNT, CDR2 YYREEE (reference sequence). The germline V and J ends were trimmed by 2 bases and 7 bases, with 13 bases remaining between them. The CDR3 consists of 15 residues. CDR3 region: CASSLSRERNSPLHF. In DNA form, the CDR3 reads TGTGCCAGCAGCTTAAGTAGGGAAAGGAATTCACCCCTCCACTTT.

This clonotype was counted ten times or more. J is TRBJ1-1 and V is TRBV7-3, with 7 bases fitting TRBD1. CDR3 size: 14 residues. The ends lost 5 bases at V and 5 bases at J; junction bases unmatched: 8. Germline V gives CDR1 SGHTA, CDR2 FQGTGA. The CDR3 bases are TGTGCCAGCAGCCCAGATCCGGGACAGACTGAAGCTTTCTTT. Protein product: CASSPDPGQTEAFF.

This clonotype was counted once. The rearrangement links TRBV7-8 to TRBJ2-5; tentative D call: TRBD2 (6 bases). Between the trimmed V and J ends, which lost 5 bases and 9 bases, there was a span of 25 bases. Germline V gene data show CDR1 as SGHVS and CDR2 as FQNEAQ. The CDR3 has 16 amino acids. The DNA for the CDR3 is TGTGCCAGCAGCCCCACGGCGGGACGGTTTAGGTTGGCCCAGTACTTC. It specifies CASSPTAGRFRLAQYF. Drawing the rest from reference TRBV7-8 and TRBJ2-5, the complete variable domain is GAGVSQSPRYKVAKRGQDVALRCDPISGHVSLFWYQQALGQGPEFLTYFQNEAQLDKSGLPSDRFFAERPEGSVSTLKIQRTQQEDSAVYLCASSPTAGRFRLAQYFGPGTRLLVL.

Here the CDR3 DNA reads TGTGCCAGCAGTTACGCCCCCCCCGGGAGGGACCCCTACGAGCAGTACTTC. It yields the protein CASSYAPPGRDPYEQYF. The chain employs TRBV6-6 and TRBJ2-7, with 8 bases aligning to TRBD2. This CDR3 spans 17 amino acids. Germline trimming cut 2 bases from V and 2 bases from J; bases unmatched to any gene: 11. CDR1 is MNHNY and CDR2 is SVGAGI in the germline V gene (reference sequence).

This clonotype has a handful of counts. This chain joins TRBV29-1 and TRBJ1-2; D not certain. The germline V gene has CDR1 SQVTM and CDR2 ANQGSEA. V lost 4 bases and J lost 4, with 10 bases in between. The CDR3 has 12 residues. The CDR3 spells CSVVTALYGYTF. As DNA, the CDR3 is TGCAGCGTTGTCACGGCCCTCTATGGCTACACCTTC.

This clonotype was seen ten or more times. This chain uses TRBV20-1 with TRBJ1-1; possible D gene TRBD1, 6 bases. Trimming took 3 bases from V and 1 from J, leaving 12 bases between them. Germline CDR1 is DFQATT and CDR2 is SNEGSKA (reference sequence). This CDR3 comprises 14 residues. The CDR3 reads CSASLIQGNTEAFF. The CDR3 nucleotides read TGCAGTGCTAGCCTAATACAGGGGAACACTGAAGCTTTCTTT.